Each of the 20 T cell receptor beta chains below was sequenced from the same sample in a study of low-dose radiotherapy and immunotherapy resistance in tumors. This sample's time point: before trial treatment. The TCRs were subjected to amplification over 20 PCR cycles employing a constant-region primer in conjunction with a V-primer adapter. TCRdb called the reads again in MiXCR, with one record for every CDR3 protein. The sample contains tens of thousands of distinct CDR3 sequences, 10% to 15% of which appear only once. The specimen comprised PBMCs, sampled before treatment. The receptors were gathered from a female donor with ovarian cancer.

This clonotype came up a few times. V is TRBV20-1 and J is TRBJ2-1; 8 positions match TRBD2. The ends lost 3 bases at V and 10 bases at J; junction bases unmatched: 5. This CDR3 spans 12 amino acids. CDR1 is DFQATT, CDR2 SNEGSKA, per germline (reference sequence). The CDR3 loop is CSASGGALEQFF. The CDR3 DNA follows: TGCAGTGCTAGCGGGGGGGCCTTGGAGCAGTTCTTC.

This clonotype appeared many times. The V gene is TRBV12-3 or TRBV12-4, the J gene TRBJ2-1; no reliable D call. V dropped 6 bases and J dropped 5 bases, with 17 bases sitting between them. This CDR3 has 15 residues. DNA of the CDR3: TGTGCCAGCAGCTCCGGGCCCCTTCTAAACAATGAGCAGTTCTTC. This encodes CASSSGPLLNNEQFF.

The table lists this clonotype with many counts. Here the CDR3 DNA reads TGTGCCAGCAGCCAAGGGACCGGGGACTACGAGCAGTACTTC. Its protein is CASSQGTGDYEQYF. The rearrangement uses TRBV3-1 and TRBJ2-7; TRBD2 is a possible D gene (5 bases). Germline V gene sequence: CDR1 LGHDT, CDR2 YNNKEL (reference sequence). The CDR3 has 14 residues. V was cut by 1 base and J by 3 bases, with 10 bases left in between.

This chain connects TRBV5-5 to TRBJ2-1; the match to TRBD1 covers 10 bases. CDR3 length equals 14 residues. The germline V gene encodes CDR1 SGHKS and CDR2 YYEKEE (reference sequence). Trimming took 4 bases from V and 8 from J; bases not matched to a gene: 6. The CDR3 region has the DNA TGTGCCAGCAGCCGACAGGGGGCGCCGGATGAGCAGTTCTTC. Amino acids: CASSRQGAPDEQFF.

At least ten counts were recorded for this clonotype. The gene calls are TRBV4-1 and TRBJ1-1, with TRBD1 matching 7 bases. The germline CDR1 and CDR2 sequences are MGHRA and YSYEKL. This CDR3 region has 17 residues. Trimming cost V 1 base and J 5 bases; bases outside gene matches: 13. The CDR3 DNA reads TGCGCCAGCAGCCAAGGCATGGGGGGCAGGGGGAGGACTGAAGCTTTCTTT. Protein: CASSQGMGGRGRTEAFF.

This clonotype was counted at least ten times. The chain carries TRBV21-1 and TRBJ2-7. TRBV21-1 constitutes a pseudogene. The CDR3 loop spans 10 amino acids. CDR3 sequence reads: CASSTYEQYF. CDR3 bases: TGTGCCAGCAGCACCTACGAGCAGTACTTC.

Ten or more counts support this clonotype. The gene calls are TRBV2 and TRBJ2-2, with 10 bases aligning to TRBD1. CDR3 length: 14 residues. With 6 bases clipped from V and 4 bases from J, the junction kept 2 bases outside the gene matches. Germline V gene lookup returns CDR1 SNHLY and CDR2 FYNNEI. The CDR3 loop is CASRGQGTTGELFF. Written as DNA, the CDR3 is TGTGCCAGCAGGGGACAGGGGACCACCGGGGAGCTGTTTTTT.

The gene calls are TRBV19 and TRBJ2-7, with TRBD2 matching over 7 bases. The CDR3 runs to 13 residues. Germline V CDR1 and CDR2: LNHDA, SQIVND (reference sequence). Trimming at V came to 11 bases and at J to 0 bases, leaving 7 bases not matched to a gene. The CDR3 here is CAQRWDYSYEQYF. CDR3 bases: TGTGCCCAGAGGTGGGACTACTCCTACGAGCAGTACTTC.

This clonotype was seen at least ten times. The chain combines TRBV7-3 with TRBJ2-2; TRBD2 is a possible D gene (5 bases). The CDR3 is 15 amino acids. The ends were cut back, 5 bases at V and 2 bases at J, with 12 bases in the middle. CDR1 is SGHTA, CDR2 FQGTGA, per germline. The CDR3 loop reads CASSRSGGNTGELFF. The CDR3 DNA follows: TGTGCCAGCAGCCGCAGCGGAGGAAACACCGGGGAGCTGTTTTTT.

This clonotype occurred many times. The chain is built from TRBV7-9 and TRBJ2-3, with unresolved D. The CDR3 covers 15 residues. Trimming shortened V by 0 bases and J by 3 bases, and 10 bases separated the two germline ends. Germline V gene lookup returns CDR1 SEHNR and CDR2 FQNEAQ (reference sequence). The CDR3 is CASSLALPVTDTQYF. The CDR3 DNA follows: TGTGCCAGCAGCTTAGCGTTGCCGGTAACAGATACGCAGTATTTT.

There are many counts of this clonotype. The rearrangement links TRBV30 to TRBJ2-7; D not certain. The CDR3 spans 15 residues. CDR1 is GTSNPN, CDR2 SVGIG, per germline (reference sequence). V lost 4 bases and J 3 bases, leaving 19 bases between the germline ends. CDR3 residues: CAWMGKGLGNYEQYF. For the CDR3, the DNA is TGTGCCTGGATGGGTAAGGGATTGGGAAACTACGAGCAGTACTTC.

On this clonotype: Since a far larger clone is one base different, this is likely a read error. The CDR3 here is CASGGQANEQYF. In DNA form, the CDR3 reads TGTGCTAGTGGGGGACAGGCCAATGAGCAGTACTTC. The J gene is TRBJ2-5, the V gene TRBV12-5, with 8 positions matching TRBD1. Trimming at V came to 6 bases and at J to 11 bases, leaving 8 bases not matched to a gene. CDR1 is LGHNT and CDR2 is FRNRAP in the germline V gene. CDR3 length equals 12 residues.

This clonotype was recorded many times. V is TRBV18 and J is TRBJ2-1; a possible D gene is TRBD2 (5 bases). Germline V gene lookup returns CDR1 KGHSH and CDR2 LQKENI. The V end was cut by 4 bases, the J end by 7 bases, with 20 bases between. The CDR3 is 16 amino acids. Written as DNA, the CDR3 is TGTGCCAGCTCACGAACTTATTTCGGGGAGTGGAATGAGCAGTTCTTC. The encoded protein is CASSRTYFGEWNEQFF.

This clonotype was detected many times. This rearrangement joins TRBV4-1 to TRBJ1-1, with D unclear. Germline CDR1 is MGHRA and CDR2 is YSYEKL. This CDR3 region has 16 residues. Trimming took off 1 base at V and 1 base at J, with 13 bases between the two ends. The CDR3 DNA sequence: TGCGCCAGCAGCCAAGTACCGCGTCGGAGGAACACTGAAGCTTTCTTT. This gives the protein CASSQVPRRRNTEAFF.

In its sample, this clonotype was seen many times. The chain is built from TRBV2 and TRBJ2-7, with D maybe TRBD1 (6 bases). The CDR3 is 14 amino acids. The V end was cut by 5 bases, the J end by 2 bases, with 13 bases between. Germline lookup yields CDR1 SNHLY and CDR2 FYNNEI. The CDR3 loop is CASSSETGTYEQYF. DNA for the CDR3: TGTGCCAGCAGTTCCGAGACAGGTACCTACGAGCAGTACTTC.

The table lists this clonotype with a few counts. The CDR3 loop is CASFGQSNQPQHF. The CDR3 bases are TGTGCCAGCTTTGGGCAAAGCAATCAGCCCCAGCATTTT. The chain links TRBV6-1 to TRBJ1-5, with D hard to call. CDR1 is MNHNS, CDR2 SASEGT, per germline. The V and J ends lost 8 bases and 1 base respectively, with 9 bases between them. This CDR3 spans 13 amino acids.

Ten or more counts support this clonotype. V usage is TRBV10-3 and J usage is TRBJ2-1, with a weak D call TRBD2 (5 bases). The germline gives CDR1 ENHRY, CDR2 SYGVKD. The CDR3 is made up of 13 amino acids. V shed 9 bases and J shed 6 bases, with 15 bases lying between them. The DNA for the CDR3 is TGTGCCATTCAAAGCCCTACTAGCAATGAGCAGTTCTTC. Translated: CAIQSPTSNEQFF.

Many counts were recorded for this clonotype. The rearrangement joins TRBV19 to TRBJ2-7; TRBD2 matches 14 bases. Germline CDR1 is LNHDA and CDR2 is SQIVND (reference sequence). CDR3 size: 14 residues. The trim removed 6 bases at V and 4 bases at J, leaving 2 bases unmatched. The CDR3 protein is CASSRLAGGYEQYF. Here the CDR3 DNA reads TGTGCCAGTAGCCGACTAGCGGGAGGGTACGAGCAGTACTTC.

This clonotype appeared many times. The chain couples TRBV10-3 to TRBJ2-5; TRBD1 might be the D (5 bases). The CDR3 is made up of 14 amino acids. Trimming removed 2 bases from V and 7 bases from J, with 14 bases in between. Looked up from germline, CDR1 is ENHRY and CDR2 is SYGVKD. The CDR3 spells CAISEGPQGVTQYF. CDR3 bases: TGTGCCATCAGTGAGGGACCCCAGGGTGTGACCCAGTACTTC.

Turning to this clonotype: A read error is likely here: a far larger clone is one base away. The rearrangement uses TRBV11-2 and TRBJ2-7; 7 nucleotides match TRBD1. The J segment lost 7 bases and the V segment lost 5 bases, leaving 11 bases of the junction unmatched. Germline V gene sequence: CDR1 SGHAT, CDR2 FQNNGV. The length of the CDR3 is 14 residues. The CDR3 sequence: CASSMPGQNNEQYF. CDR3 nucleotide sequence: TGTGCCAGCAGCATGCCGGGACAGAATAATGAGCAGTACTTC.